Below are 15 T cell receptor beta chains sequenced from a single sample in a study of shared clonotypes between healthy human individuals. Clones were sequenced by immunoSEQ multiplex PCR, and TCRdb holds only the in-frame ones, with some missing. This table has hundreds of thousands of clones, more than 85% appearing once. Positive CCR7 selection of CD45RO-negative cells yielded the naive CD8 cells, and terminally differentiated effector memory CD45RA+ cells were excluded. The material sequenced was naive CD8+ T cells sorted from blood. Receptor source: a man aged 30-40 years in good health.

CDR3 in amino acids: CASRKVAGDSYNEQFF. The CDR3 bases are TGTGCCAGCAGGAAAGTAGCGGGAGACTCCTACAATGAGCAGTTCTTC. The chain is built from TRBV27 and TRBJ2-1, with 9 bases identical to TRBD2. This CDR3 is built from 16 residues. Germline V gene sequence: CDR1 MNHEY, CDR2 SMNVEV (reference sequence). V lost 6 bases, J lost 0 bases, and 6 bases stayed unmatched.

This chain connects TRBV11-3 to TRBJ2-1; D not resolved. CDR1 and CDR2 (germline): SGHNT, YENEEA. CDR3 length: 11 amino acids. The ends were cut back, 1 base at V and 9 bases at J, with 4 bases in the middle. CDR3 in amino acids: CASSLGLEQFF. The CDR3 DNA sequence: TGTGCCAGCAGCTTAGGGCTTGAGCAGTTCTTC.

The CDR3 bases are TGTGCCAGCAGCCCAAGGGGACTAGCCCCCTACAATGAGCAGTTCTTC. Translating it yields CASSPRGLAPYNEQFF. This sequence joins TRBV7-9 and TRBJ2-1, with TRBD2 matching over 9 bases. CDR3 size: 16 residues. With V trimmed by 5 bases and J by 2 bases, 7 bases remained unmatched. CDR1 is SEHNR and CDR2 is FQNEAQ in the germline V gene (reference sequence).

The genes are TRBV19 and TRBJ1-5, with D uncertain. This CDR3 region has 13 residues. Trimming removed 4 bases from V and 0 bases from J, with 4 bases in between. CDR1 and CDR2 (germline): LNHDA, SQIVND (reference sequence). CDR3 sequence reads: CASSTDSNQPQHF. The CDR3 coding sequence is TGTGCCAGTAGTACGGATAGCAATCAGCCCCAGCATTTT.

This chain uses TRBV5-4 with TRBJ2-2; no definite D call. CDR1 is SGHNT, CDR2 YYREEE, per germline (reference sequence). The CDR3 is 16 residues long. The V and J ends lost 0 bases and 0 bases respectively, with 9 bases between them. The CDR3 region has the DNA TGTGCCAGCAGCTTGGTTGAGCGACCGAACACCGGGGAGCTGTTTTTT. Its translation is CASSLVERPNTGELFF.

The chain joins TRBV11-2 to TRBJ1-1; perhaps TRBD1 as D (5 bases). V was trimmed by 5 bases and J by 4 bases, leaving 23 bases between them. From germline, CDR1 is SGHAT and CDR2 FQNNGV. The length of the CDR3 is 17 residues. The CDR3 DNA reads as TGTGCCAGCAGCCAGAGCGAATTACAGGATTCGACCACTGAAGCTTTCTTT. It translates to CASSQSELQDSTTEAFF. Full variable domain (outside the CDR3, taken from reference TRBV11-2 and TRBJ1-1): EAGVAQSPRYKIIEKRQSVAFWCNPISGHATLYWYQQILGQGPKLLIQFQNNGVVDDSQLPKDRFSAERLKGVDSTLKIQPAKLEDSAVYLCASSQSELQDSTTEAFFGQGTRLTVV.

The V call is TRBV27, the J call TRBJ2-1; 15 positions match TRBD2. V lost 5 bases, J lost 1 base, and 9 bases stayed unmatched. The CDR3 has 19 residues. From germline, CDR1 is MNHEY and CDR2 SMNVEV (reference sequence). Here the CDR3 DNA reads TGTGCCAGCAGTGCGGAGCCGGGACTAGCGGGAGGATCCTACAATGAGCAGTTCTTC. This encodes CASSAEPGLAGGSYNEQFF.

The chain employs TRBV27 and TRBJ2-3; 9 nucleotides match TRBD2. The CDR3 runs to 17 residues. Germline V gene lookup returns CDR1 MNHEY and CDR2 SMNVEV (reference sequence). V lost 0 bases to trimming and J lost 5 bases; unmatched junction nucleotides: 9. The CDR3 sequence: CASSLSGGRAGGDTQYF. CDR3 DNA: TGTGCCAGCAGTTTATCAGGCGGGAGGGCCGGGGGAGATACGCAGTATTTT.

Concerning this clone: The sample carries other DNA sequences with the same CDR3. This sequence joins TRBV15 and TRBJ2-1; D could derive from TRBD1 or TRBD2 (5 bases each). V lost 6 bases, J lost 4 bases, and 10 bases lay in between. The CDR3 runs 13 residues. Germline CDR1 LNHNV, CDR2 YYDKDF (reference sequence). Here the CDR3 reads CATSRDGYNEQFF. CDR3 DNA sequence: TGTGCCACCAGTCGGGACGGGTACAATGAGCAGTTCTTC.

This clone was observed a single time. J is TRBJ1-2 and V is TRBV29-1, with D possibly matching TRBD1 (5 bases). The germline V gene has CDR1 SQVTM and CDR2 ANQGSEA. CDR3 size: 15 residues. Trimming stripped 2 bases from V and 0 bases from J, with 13 bases between. The CDR3 is CSVETGLGPNYGYTF. The DNA for the CDR3 is TGCAGCGTTGAAACAGGTCTAGGACCTAACTATGGCTACACCTTC. The full variable domain, with the rest looked up from reference TRBV29-1 and TRBJ1-2, is SAVISQKPSRDICQRGTSLTIQCQVDSQVTMMFWYRQQPGQSLTLIATANQGSEATYESGFVIDKFPISRPNLTFSTLTVSNMSPEDSSIYLCSVETGLGPNYGYTFGSGTRLTVV.

The chain employs TRBV15 and TRBJ1-1, with TRBD1 matching over 7 bases. The CDR3 runs to 14 residues. V was pared by 5 bases and J by 4 bases, with 7 bases of the junction left unmatched. Looked up from germline, CDR1 is LNHNV and CDR2 is YYDKDF (reference sequence). The CDR3 loop reads CATSEGQAGTEAFF. The CDR3 DNA follows: TGTGCCACCAGCGAAGGACAGGCGGGCACTGAAGCTTTCTTT.

This clone appeared a few times. Other DNA sequences in this specimen translate into the identical CDR3. The J gene is TRBJ2-7, the V gene TRBV7-9; D gene uncertain. Trimming left V 3 bases short and J 3 bases short, with 6 bases between. The CDR3 consists of 12 residues. The germline CDR1 and CDR2 sequences are SEHNR and FQNEAQ (reference sequence). CDR3: CASSFISYEQYF. CDR3 DNA: TGTGCCAGCAGCTTTATCAGCTACGAGCAGTACTTC.

The rearrangement uses TRBV19 and TRBJ2-3; D is unresolved. CDR1 is LNHDA and CDR2 is SQIVND in the germline V gene (reference sequence). Deletions cut 3 bases from V and 3 bases from J, with 7 bases between. The CDR3 runs 13 residues. For the CDR3, the DNA is TGTGCCAGTAGTATTTGGATGACAGATACGCAGTATTTT. Its translation: CASSIWMTDTQYF.

V usage is TRBV7-9 and J usage is TRBJ2-1; D is ambiguous. In germline, CDR1 is SEHNR, CDR2 FQNEAQ (reference sequence). Trimming removed 5 bases from V and 2 bases from J, with 16 bases in between. The CDR3 runs 16 residues. The DNA for the CDR3 is TGTGCCAGCAGCCACCAGACTCCGAGCGCCTACAATGAGCAGTTCTTC. This codes for CASSHQTPSAYNEQFF. Drawing the rest from reference TRBV7-9 and TRBJ2-1, the complete variable domain is DTGVSQNPRHKITKRGQNVTFRCDPISEHNRLYWYRQTLGQGPEFLTYFQNEAQLEKSRLLSDRFSAERPKGSFSTLEIQRTEQGDSAMYLCASSHQTPSAYNEQFFGPGTRLTVL.

This clone was seen a single time. The J gene is TRBJ2-1, the V gene TRBV19, with 10 bases identical to TRBD2. V shed 6 bases, J shed 8 bases, and the junction held 10 bases outside the gene matches. The CDR3 consists of 15 residues. The germline V gene encodes CDR1 LNHDA and CDR2 SQIVND (reference sequence). The CDR3 reads CASSTTASGSHEQFF. The CDR3 DNA reads TGTGCCAGTAGCACGACGGCTAGCGGGAGCCATGAGCAGTTCTTC.